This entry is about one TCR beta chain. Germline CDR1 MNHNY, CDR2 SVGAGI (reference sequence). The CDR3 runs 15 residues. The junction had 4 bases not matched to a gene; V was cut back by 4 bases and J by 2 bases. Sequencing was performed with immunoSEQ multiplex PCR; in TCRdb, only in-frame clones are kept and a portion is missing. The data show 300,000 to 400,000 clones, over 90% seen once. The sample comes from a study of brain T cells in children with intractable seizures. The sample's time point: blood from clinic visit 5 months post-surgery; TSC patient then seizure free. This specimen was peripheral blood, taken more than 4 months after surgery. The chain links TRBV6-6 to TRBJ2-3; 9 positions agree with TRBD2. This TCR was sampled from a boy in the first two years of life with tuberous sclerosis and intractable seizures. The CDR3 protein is CASSFPSGVTDTQYF. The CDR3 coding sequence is TGTGCCAGCAGTTTCCCTAGCGGGGTCACAGATACGCAGTATTTT.